The entry that follows covers one T cell receptor beta chain sequence. Its antigen is not known. Per germline, CDR1 MGHRA and CDR2 YSYEKL. The V segment lost 1 base and the J segment 8 bases; nucleotides outside the gene matches: 5. The CDR3 runs to 14 residues. This entry is derived from a study of OX40 agonist ivuxolimab in advanced cancers. Study background: Prior anti-PD-1, anti-PD-L1 or anti-CTLA-4 therapy was allowed; 40% had some. Study results and caveats: Within 6 weeks, CD4+ and CD8+ blood T cells expanded clonally at 0.1 to 3.0 mg/kg.

Assay: immunoSEQ multiplex PCR; the TCRdb copy retains only in-frame clones and omits some. The sample holds approximately 47,000 clones, more than 70% seen once. The sequence was obtained from an adult with an advanced solid tumor such as melanoma, head and neck, liver or kidney cancer. The sequenced sample was CD4+ or CD8+ T cells sorted from blood, obtained in a trial of the OX40 agonist ivuxolimab. J is TRBJ1-2 and V is TRBV4-1, with 9 bases lining up with TRBD1. The CDR3 is CASSQGQDRGGYTF. CDR3 nucleotide sequence: TGCGCCAGCAGCCAAGGCCAGGACAGGGGCGGCTACACCTTC.